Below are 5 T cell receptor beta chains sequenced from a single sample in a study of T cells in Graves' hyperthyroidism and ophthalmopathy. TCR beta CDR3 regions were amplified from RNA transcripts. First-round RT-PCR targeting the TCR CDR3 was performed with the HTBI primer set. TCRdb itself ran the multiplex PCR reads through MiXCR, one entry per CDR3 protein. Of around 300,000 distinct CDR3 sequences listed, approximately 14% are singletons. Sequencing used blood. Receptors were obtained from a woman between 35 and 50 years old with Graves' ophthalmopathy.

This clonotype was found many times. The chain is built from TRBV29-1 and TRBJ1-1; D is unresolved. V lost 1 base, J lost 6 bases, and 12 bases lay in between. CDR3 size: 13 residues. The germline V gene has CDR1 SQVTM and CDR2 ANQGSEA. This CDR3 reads CSVEVRRGSEAFF. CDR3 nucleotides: TGCAGCGTTGAAGTCAGGCGGGGTTCTGAAGCTTTCTTT. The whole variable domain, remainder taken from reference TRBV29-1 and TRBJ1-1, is SAVISQKPSRDICQRGTSLTIQCQVDSQVTMMFWYRQQPGQSLTLIATANQGSEATYESGFVIDKFPISRPNLTFSTLTVSNMSPEDSSIYLCSVEVRRGSEAFFGQGTRLTVV.

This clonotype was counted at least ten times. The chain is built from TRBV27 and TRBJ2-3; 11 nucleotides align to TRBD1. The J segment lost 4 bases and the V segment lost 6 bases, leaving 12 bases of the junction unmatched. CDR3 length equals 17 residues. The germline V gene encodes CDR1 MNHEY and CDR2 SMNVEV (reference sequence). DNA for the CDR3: TGTGCCAGCAGCCGGACAGGGGGCCTCCATCCGGCAGATACGCAGTATTTT. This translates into CASSRTGGLHPADTQYF.

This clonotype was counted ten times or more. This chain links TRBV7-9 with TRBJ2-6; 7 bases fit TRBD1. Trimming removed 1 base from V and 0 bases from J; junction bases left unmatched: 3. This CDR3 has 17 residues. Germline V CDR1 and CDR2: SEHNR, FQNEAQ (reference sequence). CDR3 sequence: CASSLGQGTSGANVLTF. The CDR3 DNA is TGTGCCAGCAGCTTAGGACAGGGAACCTCTGGGGCCAACGTCCTGACTTTC.

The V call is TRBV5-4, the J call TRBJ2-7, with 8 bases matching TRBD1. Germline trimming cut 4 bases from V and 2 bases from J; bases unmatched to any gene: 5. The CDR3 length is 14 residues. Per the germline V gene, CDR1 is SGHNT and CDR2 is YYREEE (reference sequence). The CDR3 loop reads CASSRQGTTYEQYF. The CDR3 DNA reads TGTGCCAGCAGCAGACAGGGGACAACCTACGAGCAGTACTTC.

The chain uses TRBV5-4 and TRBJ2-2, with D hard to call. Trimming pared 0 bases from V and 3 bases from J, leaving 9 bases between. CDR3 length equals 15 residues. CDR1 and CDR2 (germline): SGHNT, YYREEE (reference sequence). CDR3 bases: TGTGCCAGCAGCTTGGAAGGCTCATACACCGGGGAGCTGTTTTTT. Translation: CASSLEGSYTGELFF.